The 13 T cell receptor beta chains in this list originate from one sample, sequenced in a study of T cells in Graves' hyperthyroidism and ophthalmopathy. It was RNA transcripts that yielded the amplified TCR beta CDR3 regions. The HTBI primer set served for first-round RT-PCR of the TCR CDR3. A single record per CDR3 protein comes from TCRdb applying MiXCR to the multiplex PCR reads. The sample records about 570,000 distinct CDR3 sequences, less than 15% being singletons. The sequenced sample consisted of blood. These receptor sequences come from a woman aged 40 to 50 with Graves' hyperthyroidism.

This clonotype showed up many times. The rearrangement links TRBV20-1 to TRBJ2-5; D is perhaps TRBD2 (6 bases). The germline V gene has CDR1 DFQATT and CDR2 SNEGSKA (reference sequence). This CDR3 has 14 amino acids. Deletions cut 5 bases from V and 3 bases from J, with 16 bases between. CDR3 protein: CSAPPEGTKETQYF. CDR3 nucleotides: TGCAGTGCTCCACCGGAGGGGACCAAAGAGACCCAGTACTTC.

The rearrangement joins TRBV29-1 to TRBJ1-2, with D perhaps TRBD1 (6 bases). In germline, CDR1 is SQVTM, CDR2 ANQGSEA. V lost 2 bases to trimming and J lost 8 bases, with 21 bases between them. The CDR3 loop spans 15 amino acids. The CDR3 sequence: CSVEQSPTGGAGYTF. In nucleotides, the CDR3 is TGCAGCGTTGAACAGTCCCCAACGGGGGGGGCAGGCTACACCTTC.

The rearrangement links TRBV27 to TRBJ2-7, with 13 bases identical to TRBD2. CDR3 length: 15 amino acids. Germline V lookup: CDR1 MNHEY, CDR2 SMNVEV (reference sequence). The ends lost 8 bases at V and 4 bases at J; junction bases unmatched: 8. CDR3 bases: TGTGCCAGCCGGAGGACTAGCGGGAGCGATTACGAGCAGTACTTC. Its translation is CASRRTSGSDYEQYF.

There are a few counts of this clonotype. The chain employs TRBV28 and TRBJ2-6; possible D gene TRBD2, 7 bases. There are 18 residues in the CDR3. With 7 bases removed from V and 2 bases from J, the gap between germline ends came to 21 bases. CDR1 is MDHEN and CDR2 is SYDVKM in the germline V gene. The CDR3 reads CASMGTGGAGTGANVLTF. CDR3 in DNA: TGTGCCAGCATGGGGACGGGGGGCGCGGGTACTGGGGCCAACGTCCTGACTTTC.

J is TRBJ1-1 and V is TRBV5-1; D is uncertain. CDR1 is SGHRS, CDR2 YFSETQ, per germline. The CDR3 covers 14 residues. The V end was cut by 4 bases, the J end by 1 base, with 11 bases between. CDR3 in amino acids: CASSLWTGNTEAFF. CDR3 bases: TGCGCCAGCAGCCTATGGACGGGGAACACTGAAGCTTTCTTT. Together with reference TRBV5-1 and TRBJ1-1, the CDR3 gives the full variable domain: KAGVTQTPRYLIKTRGQQVTLSCSPISGHRSVSWYQQTPGQGLQFLFEYFSETQRNKGNFPGRFSGRQFSNSRSEMNVSTLELGDSALYLCASSLWTGNTEAFFGQGTRLTVV.

This clonotype was recorded many times. The rearrangement uses TRBV18 and TRBJ2-7, with D perhaps matching TRBD1 (6 bases). The CDR3 has 15 residues. V lost 5 bases and J 0 bases, leaving 14 bases between the germline ends. Per the germline V gene, CDR1 is KGHSH and CDR2 is LQKENI. CDR3 nucleotides: TGTGCCAGCTCAGCTGACAGGAGACTCTCCTACGAGCAGTACTTC. Its protein is CASSADRRLSYEQYF.

The sample holds many counts of this clonotype. The chain is built from TRBV18 and TRBJ1-4; TRBD1 is a possible D gene (5 bases). The V end lost 1 base, the J end lost 7 bases, and 13 bases lay between the germline ends. Germline CDR1 and CDR2: KGHSH and LQKENI. The CDR3 spans 15 residues. The CDR3 is CASSPRGAGSEKLFF. The CDR3, as DNA: TGTGCCAGCTCACCACGCGGGGCCGGGAGTGAAAAACTGTTTTTT. Variable domain in full (rest from reference TRBV18 and TRBJ1-4): NAGVMQNPRHLVRRRGQEARLRCSPMKGHSHVYWYRQLPEEGLKFMVYLQKENIIDESGMPKERFSAEFPKEGPSILRIQQVVRGDSAAYFCASSPRGAGSEKLFFGSGTQLSVL.

This clonotype appeared many times. The rearrangement joins TRBV20-1 to TRBJ2-5, with D possibly matching TRBD2 (5 bases). This CDR3 spans 12 amino acids. Per germline, CDR1 DFQATT and CDR2 SNEGSKA (reference sequence). V dropped 2 bases and J dropped 5 bases, with 9 bases sitting between them. The CDR3 DNA reads as TGCAGTGCTAGAATACAGCGGGAGACCCAGTACTTC. This codes for CSARIQRETQYF.

The table lists this clonotype with many counts. The chain employs TRBV7-2 and TRBJ1-2, with TRBD1 as a possible D gene (5 bases). Deletions cut 6 bases from V and 4 bases from J, with 15 bases between. Per germline, CDR1 SGHTA and CDR2 FQGNSA. The CDR3 loop spans 14 amino acids. CDR3 sequence (DNA): TGTGCCAGCAGTTCACCCCCAGGGTTCTATGGCTACACCTTC. This gives the protein CASSSPPGFYGYTF.

In its sample, this clonotype was seen many times. The rearrangement links TRBV11-3 to TRBJ2-1; D may be TRBD2 (5 bases). The germline V gene has CDR1 SGHNT and CDR2 YENEEA. This CDR3 has 15 amino acids. Trimming shortened V by 2 bases and J by 2 bases, and 10 bases separated the two germline ends. The CDR3 DNA is TGTGCCAGCAGCTTATCGGCGGGCCCCTACAATGAGCAGTTCTTC. As protein: CASSLSAGPYNEQFF.

This clonotype appeared many times. The chain uses TRBV30 and TRBJ1-6; possible D gene TRBD1, 5 bases. The germline CDR1 and CDR2 sequences are GTSNPN and SVGIG (reference sequence). The CDR3 is 14 amino acids. Trimming removed 3 bases at V and 7 bases at J, with 13 bases between. The CDR3 loop reads CAWSFWGGNSPLHF. Written as DNA, the CDR3 is TGTGCCTGGAGCTTCTGGGGGGGAAATTCACCCCTCCACTTT.

Only a few counts were recorded for this clonotype. With a much larger clone just one base away, this may be a read error. The chain links TRBV28 to TRBJ2-2, with D perhaps TRBD1 or TRBD2 (6 bases each). This CDR3 spans 14 amino acids. The germline CDR1 and CDR2 sequences are MDHEN and SYDVKM. The DNA for the CDR3 is TGTTCCAGCAGCCGCGGGACAAACACCGGGGAGCTGTTTTTT. As protein: CSSSRGTNTGELFF.

This clonotype has a count of ten or more. The V call is TRBV28, the J call TRBJ2-7; tentative D call: TRBD2 (5 bases). CDR3 length: 14 amino acids. The V gene lost 3 bases and the J gene lost 3 bases, with 12 bases spanning the gap. CDR1 is MDHEN and CDR2 is SYDVKM in the germline V gene. The DNA of the CDR3 is TGTGCCAGCAGTTTCGAGGGCGGTGGCTACGAGCAGTACTTC. Its protein is CASSFEGGGYEQYF. Combining the CDR3 with reference TRBV28 and TRBJ2-7 gives the whole variable domain DVKVTQSSRYLVKRTGEKVFLECVQDMDHENMFWYRQDPGLGLRLIYFSYDVKMKEKGDIPEGYSVSREKKERFSLILESASTNQTSMYLCASSFEGGGYEQYFGPGTRLTVT.